These 7 T cell receptor beta chains share one sample of origin, sequenced in a study of cytomegalovirus exposure and HLA in healthy donors. Researchers ran the PCR with 60 Vbeta and 13 Jbeta primers. Libraries were prepared by immunoSEQ multiplex PCR; TCRdb keeps only in-frame clonotypes and omits some of them. Recorded for this sample: over 75,000 clones. Sequenced sample: PBMCs. These receptor sequences come from a man aged 45-65 years in good health and CMV-seronegative.

CDR3 nucleotide sequence: TGTGCCAGCAGCAATCCTGGGAGGGTCCTGAACACTGAAGCTTTCTTT. Amino acid sequence: CASSNPGRVLNTEAFF. This sequence joins TRBV7-9 and TRBJ1-1; no clear D. The CDR3 length is 16 residues. Germline CDR1 reads SEHNR; CDR2 reads FQNEAQ (reference sequence). Deletions cut 5 bases from V and 0 bases from J, with 16 bases between. The full variable domain, rest sourced from reference TRBV7-9 and TRBJ1-1, is DTGVSQNPRHKITKRGQNVTFRCDPISEHNRLYWYRQTLGQGPEFLTYFQNEAQLEKSRLLSDRFSAERPKGSFSTLEIQRTEQGDSAMYLCASSNPGRVLNTEAFFGQGTRLTVV.

This rearrangement joins TRBV19 to TRBJ2-5, with 8 bases identical to TRBD1. The CDR3 runs 14 residues. Germline V gives CDR1 LNHDA, CDR2 SQIVND (reference sequence). Trimming took 3 bases from V and 5 from J; bases not matched to a gene: 5. CDR3 DNA sequence: TGTGCCAGTAGTATCAGGACAGGGAGGGAGACCCAGTACTTC. It yields the protein CASSIRTGRETQYF.

The chain employs TRBV6-5 and TRBJ1-2; a weak D match, TRBD1 (5 bases). The V end was cut by 5 bases, the J end by 5 bases, with 12 bases between. Germline V gene lookup returns CDR1 MNHEY and CDR2 SVGAGI. The CDR3 covers 13 residues. The CDR3 coding sequence is TGTGCCAGCAGTCCCCGGGGGGAGTATGGCTACACCTTC. Protein: CASSPRGEYGYTF.

The chain carries TRBV18 and TRBJ1-2; TRBD1 matches at 8 bases. V was clipped by 5 bases and J by 0 bases; unmatched bases: 2. The CDR3 is 14 amino acids. The germline gives CDR1 KGHSH, CDR2 LQKENI. The CDR3 DNA sequence: TGTGCCAGCTCAGGGGACAGGTCTAACTATGGCTACACCTTC. Amino acids: CASSGDRSNYGYTF.

The chain employs TRBV15 and TRBJ1-6; the match to TRBD1 covers 9 bases. J was trimmed by 8 bases and V by 5 bases; bases with no gene match: 10. CDR1 LNHNV and CDR2 YYDKDF come from the germline V gene (reference sequence). This CDR3 spans 16 amino acids. Here the CDR3 reads CATSPMTGGPHSPLHF. Written as DNA, the CDR3 is TGTGCCACCAGCCCTATGACAGGGGGTCCCCATTCACCCCTCCACTTT.

As concerns this clone: Its ends do not fully match the called genes, so a read error is possible. The rearrangement joins TRBV7-7 to TRBJ2-1; tentative D call: TRBD2 (6 bases). The CDR3 runs to 14 residues. CDR1 and CDR2 (germline): SSHAT, FNYEAQ (reference sequence). CDR3 amino acids: CASSLEGRNGEQFF. DNA for the CDR3: TGTGCTAGCAGCTTAGAAGGGAGGAACGGTGAGCAGTTCTTC.

The gene calls are TRBV5-4 and TRBJ1-6; TRBD1 might be the D (5 bases). Germline CDR1 reads SGHNT; CDR2 reads YYREEE (reference sequence). This CDR3 comprises 15 residues. Deletions cut 0 bases from V and 5 bases from J, with 9 bases between. The CDR3 coding sequence is TGTGCCAGCAGCTTGGCGACAGTCAATAATTCACCCCTCCACTTT. Its translation: CASSLATVNNSPLHF.